The present T cell receptor beta chain was sequenced within a study of blood T cell repertoires in COVID-19. Study details: Samples came from the United States, Italy and Spain, spanning acute and convalescent COVID-19. PBMCs, B-cell-depleted T cells, or T cells were the source of the cDNA or gDNA that made up the material.

Original processing notes: Scientists estimated how many nucleated cells there were by amplifying reference gene primers. Clones were read by immunoSEQ multiplex PCR, and TCRdb kept only the in-frame ones, dropping some. V and J calls and clone size are given by that table; D and trimming were obtained from the DNA. The profile covers about 190,000 clones, with 70% to 80% appearing a single time and about an eighth taken by the ten largest. Trimming removed 1 base at V and 1 base at J, with 5 bases between. The CDR3 sequence is 13 residues long. Germline lookup yields CDR1 LGHNT and CDR2 FRNRAP. This TCR was sampled from a woman in her 50s with acute or convalescent COVID-19. The genes are TRBV12-5 and TRBJ2-7; possible D gene TRBD1, 5 bases. Sequencing was performed on peripheral blood. DNA for the CDR3: TGTGCTAGTGGTTTGGGACAGTCCTACGAGCAGTACTTC. It translates to CASGLGQSYEQYF.